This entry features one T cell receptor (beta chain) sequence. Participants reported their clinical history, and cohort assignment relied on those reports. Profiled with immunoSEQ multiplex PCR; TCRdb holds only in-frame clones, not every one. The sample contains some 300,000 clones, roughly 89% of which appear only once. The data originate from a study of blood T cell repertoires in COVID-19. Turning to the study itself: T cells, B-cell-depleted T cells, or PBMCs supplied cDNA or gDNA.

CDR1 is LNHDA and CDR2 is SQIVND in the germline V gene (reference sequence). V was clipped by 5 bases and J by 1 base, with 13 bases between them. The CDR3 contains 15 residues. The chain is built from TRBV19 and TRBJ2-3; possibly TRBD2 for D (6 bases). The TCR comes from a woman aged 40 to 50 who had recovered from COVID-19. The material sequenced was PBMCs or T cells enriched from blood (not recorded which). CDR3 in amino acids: CASSWRAGGTDTQYF. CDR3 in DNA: TGTGCCAGTAGTTGGAGGGCTGGAGGCACAGATACGCAGTATTTT.